The 9 T cell receptor beta chains in this list originate from one sample, sequenced in a study of a mutant IDH1 vaccine in newly diagnosed glioma. Clones were sequenced by immunoSEQ multiplex PCR, and TCRdb holds only the in-frame ones, with some missing. Here the sample spans some 30,000 clones, roughly 90% being singletons. Stated time point: week 11, during vaccination. Doses of 300 ug of mutant IDH1 20-mer peptide were given with topical imiquimod. These receptors have no known antigen. The specimen comprised PBMCs, sampled from a glioma patient whose treatment included an IDH1 peptide vaccine. The receptors originated from a man between 18 and 35 years old with glioma.

The CDR3 region is CAWTPRQGGNQPQHF. The CDR3 nucleotides are TGTGCCTGGACCCCACGACAGGGAGGGAATCAGCCCCAGCATTTT. The rearrangement links TRBV30 to TRBJ1-5, with 7 bases aligning to TRBD1. Germline CDR1 reads GTSNPN; CDR2 reads SVGIG (reference sequence). CDR3 length: 15 residues. V shed 4 bases and J 4 bases; nucleotides not matched to a gene: 10.

This clone appeared a single time. CDR3 sequence reads: CASSPAHSGNTIYF. The DNA of the CDR3 is TGCGCCAGCAGCCCAGCTCACTCTGGAAACACCATATATTTT. This chain joins TRBV5-1 and TRBJ1-3; D remains unclear. The CDR3 extends over 14 amino acids. V lost 4 bases to trimming and J lost 0 bases, with 8 bases between them. Germline V gene sequence: CDR1 SGHRS, CDR2 YFSETQ. Variable domain in full (rest from reference TRBV5-1 and TRBJ1-3): KAGVTQTPRYLIKTRGQQVTLSCSPISGHRSVSWYQQTPGQGLQFLFEYFSETQRNKGNFPGRFSGRQFSNSRSEMNVSTLELGDSALYLCASSPAHSGNTIYFGEGSWLTVV.

J is TRBJ2-1 and V is TRBV29-1; the match to TRBD2 covers 11 bases. CDR3 size: 16 residues. Germline lookup yields CDR1 SQVTM and CDR2 ANQGSEA. The V gene end was trimmed by 4 bases and the J gene end by 0 bases; junction bases not matched to a gene: 5. The chain's CDR3 is CSVAGLAASSYNEQFF. CDR3 DNA: TGCAGCGTTGCGGGACTAGCGGCCAGCTCCTACAATGAGCAGTTCTTC.

The chain uses TRBV28 and TRBJ1-6; D call uncertain. Germline V gene sequence: CDR1 MDHEN, CDR2 SYDVKM. This CDR3 contains 18 residues. Deletions cut 8 bases from V and 1 base from J, with 21 bases between. The CDR3 nucleotides are TGTGCCAGCCGCCCCAAGTCCCGGTCCGCGTCCTATAATTCACCCCTCCACTTT. Translating it yields CASRPKSRSASYNSPLHF.

The chain carries TRBV4-1 and TRBJ1-2; D might be TRBD1 (5 bases). Germline CDR1 reads MGHRA; CDR2 reads YSYEKL. Deletions cut 3 bases from V and 0 bases from J, with 11 bases between. This CDR3 has 15 residues. The CDR3 sequence: CASSHPGTANYGYTF. The CDR3 region has the DNA TGCGCCAGCAGCCACCCCGGGACGGCTAACTATGGCTACACCTTC.

This clone was observed a single time. The chain joins TRBV27 to TRBJ2-1; D not certain. The CDR3 covers 14 residues. V was cut by 5 bases and J by 0 bases, with 8 bases left in between. Germline CDR1 MNHEY, CDR2 SMNVEV (reference sequence). In DNA form, the CDR3 reads TGTGCCAGCAGTCCCTCGAGCTCCTACAATGAGCAGTTCTTC. This encodes CASSPSSSYNEQFF.

The rearrangement uses TRBV7-2 and TRBJ2-7; D gene unclear. This CDR3 comprises 12 residues. V lost 2 bases and J lost 8, with 10 bases in between. The germline V gene encodes CDR1 SGHTA and CDR2 FQGNSA. The CDR3 reads CASSLSRGQQYF. The CDR3, as DNA: TGTGCCAGCAGCTTAAGTCGTGGCCAGCAGTACTTC.

The chain joins TRBV7-9 to TRBJ1-1, with 7 bases matching TRBD1. There are 14 residues in the CDR3. Germline V gene sequence: CDR1 SEHNR, CDR2 FQNEAQ (reference sequence). J lost 1 base, V lost 5 bases, and 4 bases had no gene match. The CDR3 region has the DNA TGTGCCAGCAGCAGGGGACAGACGAACACTGAAGCTTTCTTT. This translates into CASSRGQTNTEAFF.

By its share, this clone is medium-sized. The rearrangement uses TRBV29-1 and TRBJ1-1; D unresolved. Germline values: CDR1 SQVTM, CDR2 ANQGSEA. This CDR3 is built from 11 residues. Trimming left V 2 bases short and J 1 base short, with 2 bases between. CDR3: CSVEQNTEAFF. DNA of the CDR3: TGCAGCGTTGAACAGAACACTGAAGCTTTCTTT.